This entry lists 13 T cell receptor beta chains sequenced from one sample in a study of shared clonotypes between healthy human individuals. The protocol was immunoSEQ multiplex PCR, while the TCRdb copy is restricted to in-frame clones and leaves out a portion. Of 330,000 or so clones in the sample, around 70% were seen once. Sequences were obtained from memory CD4+ T cells sorted from blood. As to subset: CD45RA-negative fraction. The receptor set was obtained from a young man in good health.

V gene TRBV5-1 combines with J gene TRBJ2-3, with 8 bases lining up with TRBD1. Per germline, CDR1 SGHRS and CDR2 YFSETQ. With V trimmed by 4 bases and J by 6 bases, 16 bases remained unmatched. This CDR3 region has 17 residues. In nucleotides, the CDR3 is TGCGCCAGCAGCCCCCTTGGACAGGGATTCCTGGTGGATACGCAGTATTTT. Protein product: CASSPLGQGFLVDTQYF.

The chain has TRBV2 and TRBJ2-7; a weak D match, TRBD2 (5 bases). CDR1 is SNHLY and CDR2 is FYNNEI in the germline V gene. V lost 11 bases and J 6 bases, leaving 20 bases between the germline ends. This CDR3 region has 13 residues. The CDR3 bases are TGTGCCGGCAACAAAAGAGGTGAGGGCGAGCAGTACTTC. It translates to CAGNKRGEGEQYF.

V is TRBV6-5 and J is TRBJ2-7; D is undetermined. The germline V gene encodes CDR1 MNHEY and CDR2 SVGAGI. The V end was cut by 7 bases, the J end by 4 bases, with 14 bases between. The CDR3 contains 13 residues. In DNA, the CDR3 is TGTGCCAGCACTAGAGGCGATCTTTACGAGCAGTACTTC. This translates into CASTRGDLYEQYF.

The chain recombines TRBV19 with TRBJ2-2; D possibly corresponds to TRBD2 (6 bases). There are 17 residues in the CDR3. Deletions cut 4 bases from V and 0 bases from J, with 15 bases between. Looked up from germline, CDR1 is LNHDA and CDR2 is SQIVND (reference sequence). The chain's CDR3 is CASSRAGRGTNTGELFF. The CDR3 DNA follows: TGTGCCAGTAGTAGGGCCGGGAGAGGGACGAACACCGGGGAGCTGTTTTTT. The full variable domain, rest sourced from reference TRBV19 and TRBJ2-2, is DGGITQSPKYLFRKEGQNVTLSCEQNLNHDAMYWYRQDPGQGLRLIYYSQIVNDFQKGDIAEGYSVSREKKESFPLTVTSAQKNPTAFYLCASSRAGRGTNTGELFFGEGSRLTVL.

In its sample, this clone was seen a few times. The chain joins TRBV28 to TRBJ2-1, with TRBD2 matching 7 bases. The CDR3 runs to 16 residues. CDR1 and CDR2 (germline): MDHEN, SYDVKM. V was pared by 2 bases and J by 8 bases, with 12 bases of the junction left unmatched. CDR3 in DNA: TGTGCCAGCAGTTTAAATTTGGGGGAGGGCTTGGATGAGCAGTTCTTC. Translated: CASSLNLGEGLDEQFF.

This clone was observed a handful of times. The chain links TRBV2 to TRBJ2-7; tentatively, D is TRBD1 (6 bases). Deletions cut 6 bases from V and 6 bases from J, with 12 bases between. This CDR3 is 12 amino acids long. Germline V CDR1 and CDR2: SNHLY, FYNNEI. In nucleotides, the CDR3 is TGTGCCAGCAGAGAATACAGGGCCGAGCAGTACTTC. This encodes CASREYRAEQYF. The full variable domain, with the rest looked up from reference TRBV2 and TRBJ2-7, is EPEVTQTPSHQVTQMGQEVILRCVPISNHLYFYWYRQILGQKVEFLVSFYNNEISEKSEIFDDQFSVERPDGSNFTLKIRSTKLEDSAMYFCASREYRAEQYFGPGTRLTVT.

This clone turned up a few times. V gene TRBV7-8 combines with J gene TRBJ1-2; D is uncertain. Between the trimmed V and J ends, which lost 1 base and 4 bases, there was a span of 13 bases. There are 15 residues in the CDR3. CDR1 is SGHVS and CDR2 is FQNEAQ in the germline V gene. The CDR3 DNA reads as TGTGCCAGCAGCTTAGTAATTAGTACAGCCTATGGCTACACCTTC. Translating it yields CASSLVISTAYGYTF.

The chain joins TRBV9 to TRBJ2-3; D gene unclear. V lost 0 bases and J 4 bases, leaving 9 bases between the germline ends. Germline assignment: CDR1 SGDLS and CDR2 YYNGEE. This CDR3 spans 14 amino acids. DNA of the CDR3: TGTGCCAGCAGCGTAGGCATCCACCCAGATACGCAGTATTTT. Protein: CASSVGIHPDTQYF.

This clone appeared a few times. The chain couples TRBV27 to TRBJ2-3, with 9 bases that match TRBD2. This CDR3 has 16 residues. Per germline, CDR1 MNHEY and CDR2 SMNVEV (reference sequence). Losses at the gene ends were 0 bases for V and 7 bases for J; bases not matched to a gene: 8. The CDR3 reads CASSLSELAGTNTQYF. In DNA, the CDR3 is TGTGCCAGCAGTTTATCGGAACTAGCGGGTACTAATACGCAGTATTTT.

This clone has a handful of counts. The genes are TRBV11-2 and TRBJ2-3; 12 bases map to TRBD1. Germline V gives CDR1 SGHAT, CDR2 FQNNGV. Trimming at V came to 8 bases and at J to 7 bases, leaving 13 bases not matched to a gene. The CDR3 has 16 amino acids. CDR3 sequence reads: CASGGYGTGGSNTQYF. Here the CDR3 DNA reads TGTGCCAGCGGAGGGTACGGGACAGGGGGCTCAAATACGCAGTATTTT.

This clone came up a few times. The chain employs TRBV28 and TRBJ2-1, with a weak D call TRBD1 (6 bases). The CDR3 is made up of 15 amino acids. Trimming shortened V by 5 bases and J by 5 bases, and 16 bases separated the two germline ends. Per germline, CDR1 MDHEN and CDR2 SYDVKM. The CDR3: CASSRGQPVDNEQFF. The DNA for the CDR3 is TGTGCCAGCAGTCGTGGACAGCCGGTTGACAATGAGCAGTTCTTC.

The chain links TRBV2 to TRBJ1-5; D is perhaps TRBD1 (5 bases). The CDR3 loop spans 13 amino acids. Trimming pared 9 bases from V and 6 bases from J, leaving 15 bases between. Germline V gene lookup returns CDR1 SNHLY and CDR2 FYNNEI. The CDR3 region has the DNA TGTGCCAGTAACCAGGGAAATATTCAGCCCCAGCATTTT. Its protein product is CASNQGNIQPQHF.

A single count supports this clone. The chain carries TRBV5-1 and TRBJ2-7; TRBD1 or TRBD2 may be the D gene (5 bases each). This CDR3 comprises 15 residues. The V end lost 5 bases, the J end lost 0 bases, and 15 bases lay between the germline ends. Germline-derived CDR1 and CDR2 are SGHRS and YFSETQ. The CDR3 loop is CASRFRDGPSYEQYF. CDR3 DNA: TGCGCCAGCAGATTCCGGGACGGGCCCTCCTACGAGCAGTACTTC.